These 9 T cell receptor beta chains were sequenced from one sample in a study of T-cell memory formation after mild COVID-19. TCRdb itself ran the 5' RACE reads through MiXCR, one entry per CDR3 protein. Among 90,000 to 120,000 distinct CDR3 sequences listed, 15% to 20% were seen once. Sequencing used PBMCs or a T cell subset sorted from them (not recorded which). All receptors derive from a young man who had mild COVID-19 (a few samples of this study predate the infection). Cell type and time point are not known.

The sample holds a few counts of this clonotype. V usage is TRBV4-1 and J usage is TRBJ2-3; the D is unclear. The ends were cut back, 0 bases at V and 4 bases at J, with 23 bases in the middle. CDR3 length: 19 amino acids. Germline-derived CDR1 and CDR2 are MGHRA and YSYEKL. DNA for the CDR3: TGCGCCAGCAGCCAAGATCAAGTCTCTGGCCTATCCGTGCCAGATACGCAGTATTTT. This sequence encodes CASSQDQVSGLSVPDTQYF.

The V and J genes are TRBV5-1 and TRBJ2-5; TRBD1 matches 9 bases. Germline CDR1 and CDR2: SGHRS and YFSETQ. Trimming removed 3 bases from V and 5 bases from J; junction bases left unmatched: 5. The CDR3 has 14 amino acids. In DNA, the CDR3 is TGCGCCAGCAGCTGGGACAGGGCAGGGGAGACCCAGTACTTC. Residues: CASSWDRAGETQYF.

Only one count was recorded for this clonotype. V is TRBV7-2 and J is TRBJ2-3; D not resolved. CDR3 length: 15 amino acids. The germline V gene encodes CDR1 SGHTA and CDR2 FQGNSA. Trimming left V 4 bases short and J 0 bases short, with 11 bases between. CDR3 loop: CASSSEIASTDTQYF. The DNA for the CDR3 is TGTGCCAGCAGCTCAGAGATCGCAAGCACAGATACGCAGTATTTT.

This clonotype showed up just a few times. The rearrangement links TRBV10-3 to TRBJ2-1, with TRBD2 matching over 12 bases. Germline V gene sequence: CDR1 ENHRY, CDR2 SYGVKD. The CDR3 contains 14 residues. V trimming: 10 bases; J trimming: 9 bases; junction bases outside the gene matches: 10. The CDR3 coding sequence is TGTGCCAGCTTGGGACTAGCGGGTGCAGGTGAGCAGTTCTTC. Its translation is CASLGLAGAGEQFF.

The J gene is TRBJ2-3, the V gene TRBV5-6, with D maybe TRBD2 (5 bases). Germline assignment: CDR1 SGHDT and CDR2 YYEEEE. The CDR3 totals 13 residues. Trimming cost V 3 bases and J 5 bases, with 10 bases left between them. The CDR3 reads CASSWTGVDTQYF. CDR3 nucleotide sequence: TGTGCCAGCAGCTGGACTGGAGTAGATACGCAGTATTTT.

The sample holds many counts of this clonotype. The chain has TRBV9 and TRBJ2-1; D not resolved. The V end lost 0 bases, the J end lost 4 bases, and 2 bases lay between the germline ends. CDR3 size: 12 residues. Germline V gives CDR1 SGDLS, CDR2 YYNGEE. The CDR3: CASSVDYNEQFF. For the CDR3, the DNA is TGTGCCAGCAGCGTAGATTACAATGAGCAGTTCTTC.

This clonotype has just a few counts. This rearrangement joins TRBV14 to TRBJ2-3; 9 bases are a match to TRBD2. The V segment lost 5 bases and the J segment 11 bases; nucleotides outside the gene matches: 20. The CDR3 runs to 17 residues. Looked up from germline, CDR1 is SGHDN and CDR2 is FVKESK. The CDR3 protein is CASSGSATGLAPLWQYF. As DNA, the CDR3 is TGTGCCAGCAGCGGTTCGGCAACGGGACTAGCACCTCTTTGGCAGTATTTT.

The sample holds a few counts of this clonotype. This sequence joins TRBV6-6 and TRBJ2-5; 9 positions agree with TRBD2. The CDR3 totals 14 residues. Germline-derived CDR1 and CDR2 are MNHNY and SVGAGI (reference sequence). Germline trimming cut 4 bases from V and 6 bases from J; bases unmatched to any gene: 6. DNA of the CDR3: TGTGCCAGCAGTTCTGGCGGGGGGGCGAAGACCCAGTACTTC. Residues: CASSSGGGAKTQYF.

Only a few counts were recorded for this clonotype. The gene calls are TRBV3-1 and TRBJ1-6; 7 nucleotides align to TRBD1. The CDR3 is 15 residues long. V lost 7 bases, J lost 10 bases, and 13 bases stayed unmatched. The germline V gene has CDR1 LGHDT and CDR2 YNNKEL (reference sequence). CDR3 bases: TGTGCCAGCACCGGATCCTCAGGGGGAGGCTCACCCCTCCACTTT. Translation gives CASTGSSGGGSPLHF.